This TCR beta chain was sequenced in a study of blood T cell repertoires in COVID-19. Study-level information: Acute and convalescent COVID-19 specimens originated in the United States, Italy and Spain. T cells, B-cell-depleted T cells, or PBMCs supplied cDNA or gDNA.

Original methodology: The authors estimated nucleated cell counts from reference gene primer amplification. Profiled with immunoSEQ multiplex PCR; TCRdb holds only in-frame clones, not every one. The D gene and trimming were derived from the DNA, and the V and J assignments and clone size from that table. The data contain under 250,000 clones, 70% to 85% of them singletons. The CDR3 is 13 amino acids. Germline lookup yields CDR1 SNHLY and CDR2 FYNNEI. V lost 5 bases to trimming and J lost 2 bases, with 9 bases between them. This clonotype was obtained from a man aged 50 to 59 with active or convalescent COVID-19. The sequencing sample was made of peripheral blood. This chain uses TRBV2 with TRBJ1-2, with no clear D. For the CDR3, the DNA is TGTGCCAGCAGTTATTCACAAAACTATGGCTACACCTTC. Its translation is CASSYSQNYGYTF. Based on the CDR3 plus reference TRBV2 and TRBJ1-2, the full variable domain is EPEVTQTPSHQVTQMGQEVILRCVPISNHLYFYWYRQILGQKVEFLVSFYNNEISEKSEIFDDQFSVERPDGSNFTLKIRSTKLEDSAMYFCASSYSQNYGYTFGSGTRLTVV.